These 16 T cell receptor beta chains were sequenced from one sample in a study of shared clonotypes between healthy human individuals. Data came from immunoSEQ multiplex PCR; TCRdb stores just in-frame clones and leaves some out. The table includes some 2,500,000 clones, 90% to 95% detected once. The sequenced sample consisted of naive CD4+ T cells from PBMCs. The subset here: CD45RA+ positively selected. The receptors shown here come from a man aged 18 to 30 in good health. Some clones in this sample may be carry-over from other donors' samples.

About this clone itself: Other DNA sequences of this sample code for an identical CDR3. This chain links TRBV11-1 with TRBJ2-3; D gene ambiguous. Germline V gene lookup returns CDR1 SGHAT and CDR2 FQDESV (reference sequence). V lost 2 bases, J lost 1 base, and 4 bases lay in between. The CDR3 spans 13 residues. The CDR3 nucleotides read TGTGCCAGCAGCTTACCTGGCACAGATACGCAGTATTTT. It specifies CASSLPGTDTQYF.

The sample holds one count of this clone. The V gene is TRBV19, the J gene TRBJ2-7; 14 bases agree with TRBD2. The V and J ends lost 5 bases and 0 bases, in that order; junction bases with no gene match: 9. Germline CDR1 and CDR2: LNHDA and SQIVND (reference sequence). The CDR3 contains 18 residues. The DNA for the CDR3 is TGTGCCAGTAGTCCCCGACTAGCGGGAGGGCGACTCTCCTACGAGCAGTACTTC. This sequence encodes CASSPRLAGGRLSYEQYF.

The chain joins TRBV6-1 to TRBJ1-5, with D unclear. V lost 7 bases and J lost 0, with 13 bases in between. There are 15 residues in the CDR3. Germline CDR1 and CDR2: MNHNS and SASEGT. CDR3 in amino acids: CASTPMMSSNQPQHF. CDR3 DNA: TGTGCCAGCACCCCTATGATGAGTAGCAATCAGCCCCAGCATTTT.

The V call is TRBV7-2, the J call TRBJ2-7; D is unresolved. This CDR3 region has 12 residues. Trimming took 3 bases from V and 6 from J, leaving 9 bases between them. Germline V CDR1 and CDR2: SGHTA, FQGNSA. The CDR3 DNA is TGTGCCAGCAGCTTTCTCCGTGGCGAGCAGTACTTC. Its protein product is CASSFLRGEQYF.

This chain links TRBV28 with TRBJ1-2; D may be TRBD1 (5 bases). Germline V gives CDR1 MDHEN, CDR2 SYDVKM. Trimming stripped 2 bases from V and 2 bases from J, with 12 bases between. This CDR3 has 15 amino acids. The CDR3 region is CASSLGGALNYGYTF. The DNA for the CDR3 is TGTGCCAGCAGTTTAGGCGGGGCGTTAAACTATGGCTACACCTTC.

This clone has just one count. J is TRBJ2-5 and V is TRBV9, with TRBD2 matching over 11 bases. The CDR3 has 16 amino acids. Germline trimming cut 4 bases from V and 2 bases from J; bases unmatched to any gene: 7. CDR1 SGDLS and CDR2 YYNGEE come from the germline V gene. As DNA, the CDR3 is TGTGCCAGCAGCATGGGGACTAGCGGCTTACAAGAGACCCAGTACTTC. This sequence encodes CASSMGTSGLQETQYF.

The chain uses TRBV7-7 and TRBJ2-5; TRBD1 might be the D (5 bases). V gave up 5 bases and J gave up 5 bases, with 12 bases separating them. The CDR3 loop spans 13 amino acids. CDR1 and CDR2 (germline): SSHAT, FNYEAQ (reference sequence). The DNA of the CDR3 is TGTGCCAGCAGCCCAGACAGTTGGGAGACCCAGTACTTC. Protein sequence: CASSPDSWETQYF.

This chain links TRBV4-3 with TRBJ2-5; 13 nucleotides agree with TRBD2. CDR1 and CDR2 from the germline V gene are LGHNA and YSLEER. The CDR3 is 16 residues long. V shed 2 bases and J 5 bases; nucleotides not matched to a gene: 5. CDR3 bases: TGCGCCAGCAGCCAAACGGGACTAGCGGGGCCGGAGACCCAGTACTTC. It encodes CASSQTGLAGPETQYF.

The chain combines TRBV4-1 with TRBJ2-5, with 8 bases that match TRBD2. The CDR3 totals 16 residues. The trim removed 3 bases at V and 2 bases at J, leaving 8 bases unmatched. CDR1 is MGHRA, CDR2 YSYEKL, per germline. In DNA, the CDR3 is TGCGCCAGCAGCCAGTTCCCTAGCGGGCTACAAGAGACCCAGTACTTC. The encoded protein is CASSQFPSGLQETQYF.

The rearrangement links TRBV25-1 to TRBJ2-7; D unresolved. Germline CDR1 is MGHDK and CDR2 is SYGVNS. The CDR3 totals 12 residues. Trimming removed 2 bases from V and 7 bases from J, with 9 bases in between. The CDR3 DNA reads as TGTGCCAGCAGTGAAAGAGGTCTAGAGCAGTACTTC. It yields the protein CASSERGLEQYF.

The V gene is TRBV6-5, the J gene TRBJ2-5; weak D call: TRBD1 (6 bases). Germline assignment: CDR1 MNHEY and CDR2 SVGAGI. The CDR3 sequence is 13 residues long. Trimming cost V 8 bases and J 5 bases, with 15 bases left between them. The CDR3 protein is CASHNRVGETQYF. The CDR3 DNA is TGTGCCAGCCACAACAGGGTGGGGGAGACCCAGTACTTC.

The rearrangement joins TRBV9 to TRBJ1-1; TRBD1 matches 7 bases. The germline V gene has CDR1 SGDLS and CDR2 YYNGEE. With 1 base clipped from V and 1 base from J, the junction kept 13 bases outside the gene matches. CDR3 length: 18 amino acids. The DNA of the CDR3 is TGTGCCAGCAGCGTACCGACAGGGACCAACCTCGGGAACACTGAAGCTTTCTTT. This gives the protein CASSVPTGTNLGNTEAFF.

In this sample, this clone turned up once. This chain connects TRBV7-3 to TRBJ2-7; 8 bases are a match to TRBD2. The CDR3 totals 11 residues. The V segment lost 5 bases and the J segment 10 bases; nucleotides outside the gene matches: 4. Germline loops: CDR1 SGHTA, CDR2 FQGTGA. CDR3 bases: TGTGCCAGCAGCCCTGGACTAGCACAGTACTTC. Its protein product is CASSPGLAQYF. Supplemented by reference TRBV7-3 and TRBJ2-7, the full variable domain reads GAGVSQTPSNKVTEKGKYVELRCDPISGHTALYWYRQSLGQGPEFLIYFQGTGAADDSGLPNDRFFAVRPEGSVSTLKIQRTERGDSAVYLCASSPGLAQYFGPGTRLTVT.

V gene TRBV7-3 combines with J gene TRBJ2-1; maybe TRBD2 (6 bases). Germline V lookup: CDR1 SGHTA, CDR2 FQGTGA. This CDR3 spans 16 amino acids. With 2 bases removed from V and 7 bases from J, the gap between germline ends came to 18 bases. Written as DNA, the CDR3 is TGTGCCAGCAGCTTAGACATGACGGGAGAGGTGAATGAGCAGTTCTTC. This sequence encodes CASSLDMTGEVNEQFF.

About this clone itself: Other nucleotide sequences from this sample produce the same CDR3. V gene TRBV7-8 combines with J gene TRBJ2-1; TRBD2 matches 11 bases. The CDR3 is 14 residues long. The trim removed 1 base at V and 7 bases at J, leaving 0 bases unmatched. Per germline, CDR1 SGHVS and CDR2 FQNEAQ. The chain's CDR3 is CASSLGTSGNEQFF. The DNA of the CDR3 is TGTGCCAGCAGCTTAGGGACTAGCGGGAATGAGCAGTTCTTC. Combining the CDR3 with reference TRBV7-8 and TRBJ2-1 gives the whole variable domain GAGVSQSPRYKVAKRGQDVALRCDPISGHVSLFWYQQALGQGPEFLTYFQNEAQLDKSGLPSDRFFAERPEGSVSTLKIQRTQQEDSAVYLCASSLGTSGNEQFFGPGTRLTVL.

The V call is TRBV28, the J call TRBJ1-1; no reliable D call. This CDR3 has 15 amino acids. V was clipped by 3 bases and J by 0 bases, with 11 bases between them. Germline CDR1 is MDHEN and CDR2 is SYDVKM. The CDR3 nucleotides read TGTGCCAGCAGTTTTTGGATCTTTATGAACACTGAAGCTTTCTTT. This sequence encodes CASSFWIFMNTEAFF.